The sequence of this TCR beta chain was determined in a study of OX40 agonist ivuxolimab in advanced cancers. Across the study: Participants, around 80% male, averaged 60 years of age, ranging from roughly 23 to 90. Prior anti-PD-1, anti-PD-L1 or anti-CTLA-4 therapy did not bar entry, and 30% to 40% had some.

A word on this clone: Its antigen is still unknown. The same CDR3 arises from other DNA sequences in this sample as well.

Profiled with immunoSEQ multiplex PCR; TCRdb holds only in-frame clones, not every one. This table holds roughly 80,000 clones, over 75% found once. Study findings and constraints: CD4+ T cells averaged fewer expanded clones than CD8+ T cells. The study found among the lowest clonal expansion in partial responders at 0.1-3.0 mg/kg.

The trim removed 0 bases at V and 6 bases at J, leaving 3 bases unmatched. The CDR3 is made up of 15 amino acids. Germline V lookup: CDR1 SGHRS, CDR2 YFSETQ. The rearrangement uses TRBV5-1 and TRBJ1-6; 7 bases are a match to TRBD1. This material consisted of CD4+ or CD8+ T cells sorted from blood, taken in a trial of the OX40 agonist ivuxolimab. The sequence came from an adult with an advanced solid tumor such as melanoma, head and neck, liver or kidney cancer. The CDR3 spells CASSLDTGVNSPLHF. CDR3 bases: TGCGCCAGCAGCTTGGATACAGGGGTTAATTCACCCCTCCACTTT.